The sequence of this T cell receptor (beta chain) was determined in a study of OX40 agonist ivuxolimab in advanced cancers. Regarding the research as a whole: The costimulatory receptor OX40 (CD134) was targeted by ivuxolimab, a fully human IgG2 agonistic monoclonal antibody. Intravenous ivuxolimab was administered to patients every 2 weeks at six dose levels: 0.01, 0.1, 0.3, 1.5, 3 and 10 mg/kg. Among the 52 dose-escalation patients, around 19 had hepatocellular carcinoma, 15 or so melanoma, 9 renal cell carcinoma and 9 head and neck cancer. In the dose-escalation cohort, approximately 82% of patients were male, and the mean age was 60 years with a range of roughly 23 to 79. Patients were allowed to have had prior anti-PD-1, anti-PD-L1 or anti-CTLA-4 therapy, and 30% to 50% of the dose-escalation patients had previously received checkpoint inhibitors. Partial responses occurred in three dose-escalation patients, of whom one had hepatocellular carcinoma and two had cutaneous melanoma. The purpose of peripheral TCRbeta sequencing was to test whether ivuxolimab changed TCR sequence diversity and led to clonal T-cell expansion. The paper describes the monotherapy dose-escalation part (N ≈ 51 patients) of the phase I trial of ivuxolimab.

Study-wide findings and limitations: Low levels of normalized T-cell clonal expansion were also seen in some patients who did not respond. The antigen specificity of the peripheral T cells that underwent clonal expansion was not determined. On average, CD8+ T cells showed more expanded clones than CD4+ T cells after ivuxolimab. At doses of 0.1 to 3.0 mg/kg, clonal expansion of both CD4+ and CD8+ T cells in blood was seen between baseline and week 6. In the 0.1-3.0 mg/kg groups, partial responders had among the lowest normalized peripheral clonal expansion, particularly in CD8+ T cells.

Genomic DNA was isolated from the sorted cells so that the TCRbeta CDR3 region could be sequenced. The immunoSEQ Assay was used for sequencing of TCRbeta CDR3 regions. TCRdb retrieved this table from immuneACCESS and kept in-frame rearrangements only. Not all clones are present; in checked studies, unresolved V genes account for under half, and no reason is known for the remainder. Across this sample there are 35,000 or so clones, with under 90% seen only once. Of the sample, less than 20% is held by the ten largest clones. Its CDR3 holds 13 amino acids, cysteine through phenylalanine. The only DNA kept is the CDR3, 39 bases in frame from the first base. Reading the germline V gene (reference sequence) gives CDR1 LNHDA and CDR2 SQIVND. At the junction V is shortened by 6 bases and J by 0 bases, with 9 bases in between. The trial excluded patients who had a history of autoimmune disease or were on systemic immunosuppression. Peripheral blood for TCR sequencing was collected from all dose cohorts at baseline, on cycle 4 day 1, and on cycle 7 day 1. Samples came from an open-label, multicenter, first-in-human phase I dose-escalation trial of ivuxolimab. Adults with locally advanced or metastatic head and neck squamous cell, hepatocellular, melanoma or renal cell carcinoma were enrolled in the trial. CD4+ and CD8+ T cells were sorted separately from peripheral blood before TCR sequencing.

Concerning this clone itself: This receptor's antigen is unknown. The record has no base qualities; no much larger clone is one base away.

The sequence joins TRBV19 to TRBJ2-7; no confident D gene assignment can be made. The material sequenced was CD4+ or CD8+ T cells sorted from blood, taken in a trial of the OX40 agonist ivuxolimab. The receptor was isolated from an adult with an advanced solid tumor such as melanoma, head and neck, liver or kidney cancer. The CDR3 in this case is CASRDESSYEQYF. The bases read TGTGCCAGTAGGGACGAGAGCTCCTACGAGCAGTACTTC.